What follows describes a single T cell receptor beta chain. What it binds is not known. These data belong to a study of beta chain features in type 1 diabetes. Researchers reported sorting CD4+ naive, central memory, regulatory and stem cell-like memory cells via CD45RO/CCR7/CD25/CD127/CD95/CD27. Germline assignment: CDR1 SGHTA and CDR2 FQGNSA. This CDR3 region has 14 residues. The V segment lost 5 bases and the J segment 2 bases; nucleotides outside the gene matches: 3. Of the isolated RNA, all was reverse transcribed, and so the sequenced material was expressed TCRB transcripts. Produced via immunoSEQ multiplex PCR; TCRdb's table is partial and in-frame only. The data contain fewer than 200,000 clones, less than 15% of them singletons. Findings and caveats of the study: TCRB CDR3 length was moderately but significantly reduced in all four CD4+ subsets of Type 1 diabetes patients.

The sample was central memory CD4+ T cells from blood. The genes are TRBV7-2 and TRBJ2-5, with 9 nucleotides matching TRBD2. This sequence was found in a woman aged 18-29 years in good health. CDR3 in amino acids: CASSLTSGQETQYF. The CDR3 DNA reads TGTGCCAGCAGCCTGACTAGCGGACAAGAGACCCAGTACTTC.